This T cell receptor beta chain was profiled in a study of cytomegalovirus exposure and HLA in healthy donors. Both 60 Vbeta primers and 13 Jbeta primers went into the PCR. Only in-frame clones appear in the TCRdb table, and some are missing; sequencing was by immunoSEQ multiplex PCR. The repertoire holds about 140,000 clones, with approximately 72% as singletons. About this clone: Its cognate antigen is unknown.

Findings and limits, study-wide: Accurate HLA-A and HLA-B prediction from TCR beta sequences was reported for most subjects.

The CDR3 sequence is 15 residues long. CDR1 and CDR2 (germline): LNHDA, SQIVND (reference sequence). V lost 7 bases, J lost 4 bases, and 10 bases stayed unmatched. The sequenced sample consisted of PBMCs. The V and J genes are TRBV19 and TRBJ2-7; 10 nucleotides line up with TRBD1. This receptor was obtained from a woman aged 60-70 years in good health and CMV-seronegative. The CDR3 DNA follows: TGTGCCAGTATCGGGACCGGACAGGGGGTTTACGAGCAGTACTTC. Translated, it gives CASIGTGQGVYEQYF.